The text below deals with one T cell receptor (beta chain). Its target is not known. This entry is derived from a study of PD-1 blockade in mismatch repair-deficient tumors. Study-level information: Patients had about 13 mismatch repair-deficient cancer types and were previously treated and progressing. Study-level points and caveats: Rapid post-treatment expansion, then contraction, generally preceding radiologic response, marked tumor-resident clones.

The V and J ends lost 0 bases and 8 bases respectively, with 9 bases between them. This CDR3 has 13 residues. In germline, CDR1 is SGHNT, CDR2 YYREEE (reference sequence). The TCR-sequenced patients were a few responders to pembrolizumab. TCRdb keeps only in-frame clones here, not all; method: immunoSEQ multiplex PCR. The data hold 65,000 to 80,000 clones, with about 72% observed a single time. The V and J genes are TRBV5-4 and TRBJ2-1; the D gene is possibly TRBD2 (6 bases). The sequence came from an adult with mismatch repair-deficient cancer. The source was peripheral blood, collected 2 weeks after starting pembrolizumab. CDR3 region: CASSLVGGDEQFF. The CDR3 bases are TGTGCCAGCAGCTTGGTAGGCGGGGATGAGCAGTTCTTC.